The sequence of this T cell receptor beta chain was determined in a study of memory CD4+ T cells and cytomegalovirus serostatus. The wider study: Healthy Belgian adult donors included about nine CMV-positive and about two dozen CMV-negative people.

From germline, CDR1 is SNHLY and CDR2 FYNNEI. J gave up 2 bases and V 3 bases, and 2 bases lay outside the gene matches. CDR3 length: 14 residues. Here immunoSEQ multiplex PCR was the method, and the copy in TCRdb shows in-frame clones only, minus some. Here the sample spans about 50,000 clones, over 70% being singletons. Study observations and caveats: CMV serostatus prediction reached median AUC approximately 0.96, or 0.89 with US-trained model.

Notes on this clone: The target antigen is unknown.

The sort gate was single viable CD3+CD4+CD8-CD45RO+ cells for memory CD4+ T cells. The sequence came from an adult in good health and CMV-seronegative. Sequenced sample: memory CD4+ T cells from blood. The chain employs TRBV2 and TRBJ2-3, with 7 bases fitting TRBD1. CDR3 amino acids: CASSDRGFTDTQYF. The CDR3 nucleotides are TGTGCCAGCAGTGACAGGGGGTTCACAGATACGCAGTATTTT. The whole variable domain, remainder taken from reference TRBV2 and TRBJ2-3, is EPEVTQTPSHQVTQMGQEVILRCVPISNHLYFYWYRQILGQKVEFLVSFYNNEISEKSEIFDDQFSVERPDGSNFTLKIRSTKLEDSAMYFCASSDRGFTDTQYFGPGTRLTVL.